The 20 T cell receptor beta chains in this list originate from one sample, sequenced in a study of T cell responses to AZD1222 COVID-19 vaccine. Repertoires were generated with immunoSEQ multiplex PCR, while TCRdb's copy carries only in-frame clones and drops some. This sample has tens of thousands of clones; 75% to 90% occur once, and the top ten carry roughly 3.1%. This sample comprised peripheral blood, obtained 28 days after the second AZD1222 dose. Receptors originate from an adult who received the AZD1222 COVID-19 vaccine.

The chain combines TRBV19 with TRBJ2-1; TRBD1 agrees at 7 bases. V dropped 9 bases and J dropped 3; count of bases not matched to a gene: 8. CDR3 length equals 14 residues. The germline gives CDR1 LNHDA, CDR2 SQIVND (reference sequence). In DNA form, the CDR3 reads TGTGCCAGACGGCCTCCAGGGGGCTACAATGAGCAGTTCTTC. Translating it yields CARRPPGGYNEQFF.

The rearrangement links TRBV7-6 to TRBJ2-1; TRBD2 agrees at 11 bases. V dropped 4 bases and J dropped 3; count of bases not matched to a gene: 5. The CDR3 totals 16 residues. CDR1 is SGHVS, CDR2 FNYEAQ, per germline. CDR3 DNA sequence: TGTGCCAGCAGCTCACTAGCGGGAGACGGCTACAATGAGCAGTTCTTC. This translates into CASSSLAGDGYNEQFF.

This clone occurred once. V usage is TRBV9 and J usage is TRBJ2-1; D tentatively fits TRBD1 or TRBD2 (6 bases each). This CDR3 contains 16 residues. Germline values: CDR1 SGDLS, CDR2 YYNGEE. V was trimmed by 1 base and J by 2 bases, leaving 13 bases between them. The CDR3 DNA sequence: TGTGCCAGCAGCGTAAAATGGAGGGGGGCCTACAATGAGCAGTTCTTC. Protein product: CASSVKWRGAYNEQFF. The whole variable domain, remainder taken from reference TRBV9 and TRBJ2-1, is DSGVTQTPKHLITATGQRVTLRCSPRSGDLSVYWYQQSLDQGLQFLIQYYNGEERAKGNILERFSAQQFPDLHSELNLSSLELGDSALYFCASSVKWRGAYNEQFFGPGTRLTVL.

The CDR3 is CASSPRGRSGRTDTQYF. CDR3 DNA sequence: TGTGCCAGCAGCCCACGAGGACGATCGGGGAGGACAGATACGCAGTATTTT. The chain has TRBV14 and TRBJ2-3; a weak D match, TRBD2 (6 bases). CDR1 is SGHDN, CDR2 FVKESK, per germline. V lost 4 bases to trimming and J lost 3 bases, with 20 bases between them. CDR3 size: 17 residues.

The chain links TRBV28 to TRBJ2-7, with D perhaps matching TRBD1 (5 bases). The CDR3 totals 15 residues. CDR1 is MDHEN and CDR2 is SYDVKM in the germline V gene. Trimming took 6 bases from V and 1 from J, leaving 16 bases between them. CDR3 loop: CASSSRVAGSYEQYF. The CDR3 DNA sequence: TGTGCCAGCAGCAGCAGGGTCGCTGGATCCTACGAGCAGTACTTC. Variable domain in full (rest from reference TRBV28 and TRBJ2-7): DVKVTQSSRYLVKRTGEKVFLECVQDMDHENMFWYRQDPGLGLRLIYFSYDVKMKEKGDIPEGYSVSREKKERFSLILESASTNQTSMYLCASSSRVAGSYEQYFGPGTRLTVT.

This chain connects TRBV4-2 to TRBJ2-7, with TRBD2 matching 12 bases. Per germline, CDR1 LGHNA and CDR2 YNFKEQ. The length of the CDR3 is 18 residues. V shed 0 bases, J shed 2 bases, and the junction held 8 bases outside the gene matches. Written as DNA, the CDR3 is TGTGCCAGCAGCCAAGACGCGACTAGCGGGAGCATTGCCTACGAGCAGTACTTC. It encodes CASSQDATSGSIAYEQYF.

This chain connects TRBV30 to TRBJ2-3; D tentatively fits TRBD1 or TRBD2 (5 bases each). Per the germline V gene, CDR1 is GTSNPN and CDR2 is SVGIG (reference sequence). The CDR3 has 14 residues. V lost 0 bases to trimming and J lost 2 bases, with 9 bases between them. The CDR3 region has the DNA TGTGCCTGGAGTGTATTCGGGGCCACAGATACGCAGTATTTT. Its protein product is CAWSVFGATDTQYF.

The chain combines TRBV7-2 with TRBJ1-2; D perhaps matches TRBD1 (5 bases). The CDR3 consists of 17 residues. Trimming removed 3 bases from V and 6 bases from J, with 23 bases in between. Germline values: CDR1 SGHTA, CDR2 FQGNSA. CDR3 sequence: CASSFEAPTITGDGYTF. The CDR3 coding sequence is TGTGCCAGCAGCTTTGAGGCCCCCACGATCACAGGAGATGGCTACACCTTC. Full variable domain (outside the CDR3, taken from reference TRBV7-2 and TRBJ1-2): GAGVSQSPSNKVTEKGKDVELRCDPISGHTALYWYRQSLGQGLEFLIYFQGNSAPDKSGLPSDRFSAERTGGSVSTLTIQRTQQEDSAVYLCASSFEAPTITGDGYTFGSGTRLTVV.

This chain joins TRBV2 and TRBJ1-1; D ambiguous. V shed 10 bases and J shed 3 bases, with 9 bases lying between them. Germline V gene sequence: CDR1 SNHLY, CDR2 FYNNEI. There are 11 residues in the CDR3. CDR3 nucleotide sequence: TGTGCCACCACGTTAGACACTGAAGCTTTCTTT. Its translation: CATTLDTEAFF.

This clone occurred a few times. One end of the junction is discordant with germline, which a read error may explain. The gene calls are TRBV27 and TRBJ2-1; tentative D call: TRBD2 (5 bases). The CDR3 has 16 residues. Germline lookup yields CDR1 MNHEY and CDR2 SMNVEV (reference sequence). The chain's CDR3 is CASSLSFSPTGNEQFF. CDR3 coding DNA: TGTGCCAGCAGTCTATCCTTTTCTCCGACGGGGAATGAGCAGTTCTTC.

This clone was detected a few times. The rearrangement joins TRBV4-3 to TRBJ1-2, with TRBD1 matching over 7 bases. The CDR3 has 14 residues. V dropped 3 bases and J dropped 3; count of bases not matched to a gene: 4. Germline V gene sequence: CDR1 LGHNA, CDR2 YSLEER. For the CDR3, the DNA is TGCGCCAGCAGCCATGACAGGGCCTACTATGGCTACACCTTC. Translated, it gives CASSHDRAYYGYTF.

In its sample, this clone was seen once. The V gene is TRBV6-5, the J gene TRBJ2-7; the match to TRBD1 covers 8 bases. Germline V gene data show CDR1 as MNHEY and CDR2 as SVGAGI. The CDR3 runs to 15 residues. The V segment lost 0 bases and the J segment 5 bases; nucleotides outside the gene matches: 6. The DNA for the CDR3 is TGTGCCAGCAGTTACTCACAGACAGGGGTAAACGAGCAGTACTTC. Translated: CASSYSQTGVNEQYF.

The chain carries TRBV6-1 and TRBJ2-1, with TRBD2 matching over 11 bases. CDR3 size: 17 residues. V gave up 3 bases and J gave up 2 bases; unmatched junction bases: 6. CDR1 and CDR2 from the germline V gene are MNHNS and SASEGT. DNA of the CDR3: TGTGCCAGCAGTGAGCGATTAGCGGGGGGGGCCTACAATGAGCAGTTCTTC. Its translation: CASSERLAGGAYNEQFF.

The DNA for the CDR3 is TGTGCCAGCAGTGGACGCAGGGTTGTCACCGGGGAGCTGTTTTTT. Translating gives CASSGRRVVTGELFF. The V and J genes are TRBV2 and TRBJ2-2, with D perhaps TRBD1 (5 bases). The CDR3 extends over 15 amino acids. V was cut by 4 bases and J by 4 bases, with 13 bases left in between. CDR1 and CDR2 (germline): SNHLY, FYNNEI.

The chain joins TRBV28 to TRBJ2-7, with TRBD2 matching over 8 bases. Germline assignment: CDR1 MDHEN and CDR2 SYDVKM. The CDR3 is 13 amino acids. With V trimmed by 7 bases and J by 0 bases, 2 bases remained unmatched. The CDR3 nucleotides are TGTGCCAGCATGAGCGGGAGCTCCTACGAGCAGTACTTC. Translated, it gives CASMSGSSYEQYF. Variable domain in full (rest from reference TRBV28 and TRBJ2-7): DVKVTQSSRYLVKRTGEKVFLECVQDMDHENMFWYRQDPGLGLRLIYFSYDVKMKEKGDIPEGYSVSREKKERFSLILESASTNQTSMYLCASMSGSSYEQYFGPGTRLTVT.

V usage is TRBV6-5 and J usage is TRBJ2-7; TRBD1 aligns across 8 bases. The CDR3 is made up of 15 amino acids. V shed 0 bases, J shed 4 bases, and the junction held 5 bases outside the gene matches. Looked up from germline, CDR1 is MNHEY and CDR2 is SVGAGI. The CDR3 loop is CASSYSVTGAYEQYF. In DNA, the CDR3 is TGTGCCAGCAGTTACTCCGTGACAGGGGCATACGAGCAGTACTTC.

The CDR3 nucleotides read TGTGCCAGCAGAGAACCGGGACAAACGAACACCGGGGAGCTGTTTTTT. This gives the protein CASREPGQTNTGELFF. The chain carries TRBV7-9 and TRBJ2-2, with a possible D match to TRBD1 (6 bases). This CDR3 comprises 16 residues. Germline V gene sequence: CDR1 SEHNR, CDR2 FQNEAQ (reference sequence). Trimming pared 6 bases from V and 0 bases from J, leaving 14 bases between.

Note on this clone: At one end the junction does not follow the germline gene, possibly because of a read error. The chain has TRBV7-2 and TRBJ2-3; TRBD2 agrees at 11 bases. CDR1 and CDR2 from the germline V gene are SGHTA and FQGNSA. The CDR3 length is 16 residues. The CDR3 here is CASSLAGGGVADTQYF. In DNA form, the CDR3 reads TGTGCCAGCAGTTTAGCGGGAGGGGGGGTGGCAGATACGCAGTATTTT.

The chain joins TRBV27 to TRBJ1-2, with TRBD1 matching over 9 bases. With V trimmed by 5 bases and J by 4 bases, 5 bases remained unmatched. This CDR3 comprises 14 residues. CDR1 is MNHEY, CDR2 SMNVEV, per germline (reference sequence). CDR3 protein: CASSRTGVSYGYTF. CDR3 coding DNA: TGTGCCAGCAGTCGGACAGGGGTTAGCTATGGCTACACCTTC.

The chain is built from TRBV9 and TRBJ2-7; tentatively, D is TRBD1 or TRBD2 (6 bases each). V was clipped by 0 bases and J by 3 bases, with 13 bases between them. This CDR3 comprises 15 residues. Germline V gives CDR1 SGDLS, CDR2 YYNGEE. The chain's CDR3 is CASSVAYGGLYEQYF. The CDR3 DNA sequence: TGTGCCAGCAGCGTAGCTTATGGGGGGCTCTACGAGCAGTACTTC.